This TCR beta chain was captured by sequencing in a study of CD8 T cells in Susac syndrome. The CDR3 spans 16 residues. In germline, CDR1 is MNHNS, CDR2 SASEGT. V was clipped by 8 bases and J by 0 bases; unmatched bases: 10. Random hexamers primed reverse transcription of about 0.5 to 1 ug RNA. The CDR3 of TCR beta was amplified by immunoSEQ multiplex PCR across 54 Vbeta and 13 Jbeta. TCRdb re-analysed the immunoSEQ multiplex PCR reads in MiXCR, keeping a single row per CDR3 protein. The table includes some 160,000 distinct CDR3 sequences, 85% to 95% detected once. FACS was used to enrich TEMRA cells, whereas the CD8+ and CD4+ T cells were obtained by negative isolation.

Specimen: CD4+ T cells from PBMCs. This TCR was sampled from a human donor with Susac syndrome. The rearrangement joins TRBV6-1 to TRBJ1-5; 7 positions match TRBD1. DNA for the CDR3: TGTGCCAGCGCCCAGGGGGGGCCGTATAGCAATCAGCCCCAGCATTTT. Protein: CASAQGGPYSNQPQHF.